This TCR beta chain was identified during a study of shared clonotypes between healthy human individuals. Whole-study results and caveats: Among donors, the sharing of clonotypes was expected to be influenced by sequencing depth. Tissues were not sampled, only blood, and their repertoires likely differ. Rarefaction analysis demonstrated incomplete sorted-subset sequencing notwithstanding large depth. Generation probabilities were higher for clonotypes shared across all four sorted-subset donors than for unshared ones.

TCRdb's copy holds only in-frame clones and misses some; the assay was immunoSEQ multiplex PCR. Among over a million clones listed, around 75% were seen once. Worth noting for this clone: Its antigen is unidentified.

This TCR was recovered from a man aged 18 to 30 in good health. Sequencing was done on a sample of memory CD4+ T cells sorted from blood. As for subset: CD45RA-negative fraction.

The CDR3 here is CASSPQGARSNQPQHF. CDR3 bases: TGTGCCAGCTCACCTCAGGGGGCAAGGAGCAATCAGCCCCAGCATTTT. This rearrangement joins TRBV18 to TRBJ1-5; 8 positions agree with TRBD1. CDR3 length: 16 amino acids. Germline CDR1 reads KGHSH; CDR2 reads LQKENI. V lost 3 bases, J lost 1 base, and 5 bases stayed unmatched.